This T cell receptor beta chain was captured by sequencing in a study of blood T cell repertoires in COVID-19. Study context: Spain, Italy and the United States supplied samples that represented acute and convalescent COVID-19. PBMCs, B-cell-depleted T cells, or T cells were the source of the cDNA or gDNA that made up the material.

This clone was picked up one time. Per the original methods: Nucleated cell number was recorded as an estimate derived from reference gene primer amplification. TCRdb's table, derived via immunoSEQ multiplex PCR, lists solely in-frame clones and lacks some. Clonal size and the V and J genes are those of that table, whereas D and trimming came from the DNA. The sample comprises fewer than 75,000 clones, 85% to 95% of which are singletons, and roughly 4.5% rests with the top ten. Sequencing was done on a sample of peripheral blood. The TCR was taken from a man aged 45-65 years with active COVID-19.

The CDR3 DNA sequence: TGTGCCAGTAGCCTAAGAGATCGGGGAAACACAGATACGCAGTATTTT. It codes for CASSLRDRGNTDTQYF. The chain couples TRBV19 to TRBJ2-3, with D possibly matching TRBD2 (5 bases). V lost 6 bases and J 2 bases, leaving 18 bases between the germline ends. The CDR3 totals 16 residues. In germline, CDR1 is LNHDA, CDR2 SQIVND (reference sequence). The full variable domain, rest sourced from reference TRBV19 and TRBJ2-3, is DGGITQSPKYLFRKEGQNVTLSCEQNLNHDAMYWYRQDPGQGLRLIYYSQIVNDFQKGDIAEGYSVSREKKESFPLTVTSAQKNPTAFYLCASSLRDRGNTDTQYFGPGTRLTVL.